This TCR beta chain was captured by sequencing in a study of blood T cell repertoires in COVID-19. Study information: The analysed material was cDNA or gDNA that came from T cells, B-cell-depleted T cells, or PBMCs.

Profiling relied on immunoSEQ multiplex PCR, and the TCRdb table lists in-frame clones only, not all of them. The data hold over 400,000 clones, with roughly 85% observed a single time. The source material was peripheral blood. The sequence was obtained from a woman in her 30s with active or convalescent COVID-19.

This CDR3 is CASRFAGFSSGANVLTF. As DNA, the CDR3 is TGTGCCAGCAGGTTCGCGGGGTTCTCCTCTGGGGCCAACGTCCTGACTTTC. This chain joins TRBV5-8 and TRBJ2-6; D is possibly TRBD2 (6 bases). This CDR3 has 17 amino acids. Per germline, CDR1 SGHTS and CDR2 YDEGEE. The V and J ends lost 5 bases and 0 bases respectively, with 15 bases between them.